Below, 24 T cell receptor beta chains from the same sample are listed, as sequenced in a study of CD8 T cells in Susac syndrome. Random hexamers were used to reverse transcribe the RNA input (0.5 to 1 ug). TCRdb redid the calling of the immunoSEQ multiplex PCR reads with MiXCR, one entry per CDR3 protein. This table holds around 190,000 distinct CDR3 sequences, about 93% found once. Sequencing input: CD4+ T cells from PBMCs. These receptors all come from a human donor in good health.

This clonotype has a single count. The CDR3 is CATSRELRGGLTQYF. The CDR3 nucleotides read TGTGCCACCAGCAGAGAATTGAGGGGGGGCCTGACGCAGTATTTT. The V call is TRBV15, the J call TRBJ2-3; D is perhaps TRBD2 (7 bases). Trimming took off 0 bases at V and 9 bases at J, with 16 bases between the two ends. This CDR3 comprises 15 residues. CDR1 is LNHNV and CDR2 is YYDKDF in the germline V gene (reference sequence).

This clonotype has a handful of counts. The genes are TRBV5-1 and TRBJ2-7, with 13 nucleotides matching TRBD2. Trimming cost V 0 bases and J 11 bases; bases outside gene matches: 5. The V gene's germline CDR1 is SGHRS and CDR2 YFSETQ. The CDR3 has 14 residues. In DNA form, the CDR3 reads TGCGCCAGCAGCTTGGAGACTAGCGGGGGGACGGAGTACTTC. Protein: CASSLETSGGTEYF. The full variable domain, its missing parts supplied by reference TRBV5-1 and TRBJ2-7, is KAGVTQTPRYLIKTRGQQVTLSCSPISGHRSVSWYQQTPGQGLQFLFEYFSETQRNKGNFPGRFSGRQFSNSRSEMNVSTLELGDSALYLCASSLETSGGTEYFGPGTRLTVT.

The J gene is TRBJ2-3, the V gene TRBV19; 7 bases match TRBD2. CDR1 is LNHDA, CDR2 SQIVND, per germline (reference sequence). J gave up 5 bases and V 4 bases, and 12 bases lay outside the gene matches. The CDR3 consists of 16 residues. CDR3 sequence: CASSNAAPGLLDTQYF. The DNA for the CDR3 is TGTGCCAGTAGTAACGCGGCCCCGGGACTACTAGATACGCAGTATTTT.

CDR3 residues: CASTVKRGADYGYTF. The CDR3 coding sequence is TGTGCCAGTACCGTAAAGCGGGGGGCGGACTATGGCTACACCTTC. The V and J genes are TRBV19 and TRBJ1-2; maybe TRBD1 (6 bases). V lost 7 bases and J 3 bases, leaving 18 bases between the germline ends. The germline V gene has CDR1 LNHDA and CDR2 SQIVND (reference sequence). The CDR3 loop spans 15 amino acids.

This CDR3 is CASSTGRGQTQYF. The DNA for the CDR3 is TGTGCCAGCAGCACCGGGAGGGGGCAGACCCAGTACTTC. This rearrangement joins TRBV7-2 to TRBJ2-5, with a weak D call TRBD2 (8 bases). This CDR3 region has 13 residues. The V and J ends lost 5 bases and 6 bases respectively, with 13 bases between them. Germline V lookup: CDR1 SGHTA, CDR2 FQGNSA. Full variable domain (outside the CDR3, taken from reference TRBV7-2 and TRBJ2-5): GAGVSQSPSNKVTEKGKDVELRCDPISGHTALYWYRQSLGQGLEFLIYFQGNSAPDKSGLPSDRFSAERTGGSVSTLTIQRTQQEDSAVYLCASSTGRGQTQYFGPGTRLLVL.

The J gene is TRBJ1-5, the V gene TRBV9; 9 bases align to TRBD1. Trimming removed 6 bases from V and 3 bases from J; junction bases left unmatched: 7. This CDR3 has 15 amino acids. Germline CDR1 is SGDLS and CDR2 is YYNGEE. The CDR3 DNA sequence: TGTGCCAGCACCCGGACAGGGGCTATCAATCAGCCCCAGCATTTT. Translation: CASTRTGAINQPQHF.

The gene calls are TRBV10-3 and TRBJ1-4, with 8 nucleotides matching TRBD1. The trim removed 5 bases at V and 5 bases at J, leaving 1 base unmatched. This CDR3 region has 13 residues. Germline V CDR1 and CDR2: ENHRY, SYGVKD. The DNA for the CDR3 is TGTGCCATCAGTCGACAGGGGAATGAAAAACTGTTTTTT. This codes for CAISRQGNEKLFF.

This clonotype was counted only a few times. Sequence at one end of the junction differs from germline and may be a read error. The chain recombines TRBV7-7 with TRBJ2-3; TRBD2 matches at 11 bases. This CDR3 has 15 residues. Germline CDR1 reads SSHAT; CDR2 reads FNYEAQ (reference sequence). CDR3 loop: CASSLLAGGPDTQYF. The CDR3 DNA follows: TGTGCTAGCAGCCTCCTAGCGGGGGGTCCAGATACGCAGTATTTT.

CDR3 DNA sequence: TGTGCCAGCAGCCAAGTTTCAGCTAGGAATTCACCCCTCCACTTT. Encoded protein: CASSQVSARNSPLHF. The chain couples TRBV4-2 to TRBJ1-6; D remains ambiguous. V lost 1 base and J 7 bases, leaving 11 bases between the germline ends. The germline V gene encodes CDR1 LGHNA and CDR2 YNFKEQ. This CDR3 has 15 amino acids.

There are a few counts of this clonotype. This rearrangement joins TRBV20-1 to TRBJ1-5; 7 nucleotides line up with TRBD1. CDR1 DFQATT and CDR2 SNEGSKA come from the germline V gene (reference sequence). J was trimmed by 3 bases and V by 5 bases; bases with no gene match: 4. The CDR3 is 13 residues long. The CDR3 region has the DNA TGCAGTGCTCGAACAGGGGACAATCAGCCCCAGCATTTT. Translated: CSARTGDNQPQHF.

The chain has TRBV20-1 and TRBJ2-4, with D possibly matching TRBD2 (5 bases). V lost 3 bases, J lost 8 bases, and 11 bases lay in between. This CDR3 is 12 amino acids long. Germline CDR1 and CDR2: DFQATT and SNEGSKA (reference sequence). CDR3 sequence (DNA): TGCAGTGCTAGTTCTGCGAGGGACATTCAGTACTTC. Amino acid sequence: CSASSARDIQYF.

This clonotype has a single count. The CDR3 reads CASSLLPTRDTGELFF. In DNA form, the CDR3 reads TGTGCCAGCAGCTTGTTGCCCACCCGAGACACCGGGGAGCTGTTTTTT. The V call is TRBV5-4, the J call TRBJ2-2, with unresolved D. The V gene lost 1 base and the J gene lost 3 bases, with 13 bases spanning the gap. Germline V CDR1 and CDR2: SGHNT, YYREEE (reference sequence). This CDR3 spans 16 amino acids.

The rearrangement links TRBV2 to TRBJ1-2; possibly TRBD1 for D (5 bases). This CDR3 region has 15 residues. CDR1 is SNHLY and CDR2 is FYNNEI in the germline V gene. Trimming took off 7 bases at V and 4 bases at J, with 19 bases between the two ends. CDR3 DNA sequence: TGTGCCAGCACCTACAAAAGGGGCCCCAGCTATGGCTACACCTTC. Protein: CASTYKRGPSYGYTF.

V gene TRBV27 combines with J gene TRBJ2-7; a weak D match, TRBD2 (5 bases). CDR3 length: 14 residues. V was clipped by 8 bases and J by 4 bases, with 18 bases between them. CDR1 MNHEY and CDR2 SMNVEV come from the germline V gene (reference sequence). CDR3 DNA sequence: TGTGCCAGCTCCCGGACCGGAGGCATGTACGAGCAGTACTTC. It encodes CASSRTGGMYEQYF.

The chain is built from TRBV20-1 and TRBJ2-7; no definite D call. V was pared by 0 bases and J by 0 bases, with 9 bases between. The length of the CDR3 is 14 residues. Germline assignment: CDR1 DFQATT and CDR2 SNEGSKA (reference sequence). CDR3 region: CSARDSASSYEQYV. The CDR3 DNA is TGCAGTGCTAGAGACAGTGCGAGCTCCTACGAGCAGTACGTC.

The J gene is TRBJ2-3, the V gene TRBV24-1; 9 bases agree with TRBD2. V shed 0 bases and J 4 bases; nucleotides not matched to a gene: 10. From germline, CDR1 is KGHDR and CDR2 SFDVKD. The CDR3 length is 18 residues. The CDR3 region has the DNA TGTGCCACCAGTGATTTGAGGCCCAGGCGGGGGGGCCCAGATACGCAGTATTTT. Translation: CATSDLRPRRGGPDTQYF.

The chain uses TRBV7-3 and TRBJ2-2, with D perhaps matching TRBD1 (5 bases). Germline CDR1 is SGHTA and CDR2 is FQGTGA. The V gene lost 1 base and the J gene lost 8 bases, with 5 bases spanning the gap. The CDR3 length is 12 residues. The CDR3, as DNA: TGTGCCAGCAGCTTAAACAGGGGGGAGCTGTTTTTT. The encoded protein is CASSLNRGELFF.

The chain is built from TRBV19 and TRBJ1-4; TRBD1 matches at 9 bases. The V and J ends lost 3 bases and 6 bases, in that order; junction bases with no gene match: 2. The CDR3 is 14 amino acids. Germline V gene data show CDR1 as LNHDA and CDR2 as SQIVND (reference sequence). This chain's CDR3 is CASSIGTGYEKLFF. The CDR3 bases are TGTGCCAGTAGTATCGGGACAGGGTATGAAAAACTGTTTTTT.

J is TRBJ2-7 and V is TRBV12-3 or TRBV12-4; 8 nucleotides line up with TRBD1. Germline trimming cut 1 base from V and 2 bases from J; bases unmatched to any gene: 4. The CDR3 is made up of 15 amino acids. The CDR3 spells CASSLVAGGTYEQYF. The CDR3, as DNA: TGTGCCAGCAGTTTAGTGGCAGGGGGCACCTACGAGCAGTACTTC.

The chain is built from TRBV5-1 and TRBJ2-7; D ambiguous. Germline CDR1 and CDR2: SGHRS and YFSETQ. This CDR3 is built from 15 residues. V gave up 0 bases and J gave up 7 bases, with 17 bases separating them. The CDR3 region has the DNA TGCGCCAGCAGCTTGGCCGATAAACAGATGGAGGAGCAGTACTTC. Its translation is CASSLADKQMEEQYF.

The chain carries TRBV6-1 and TRBJ2-7; D is perhaps TRBD1 or TRBD2 (5 bases each). The CDR3 spans 16 residues. The V end was cut by 6 bases, the J end by 5 bases, with 23 bases between. CDR1 is MNHNS and CDR2 is SASEGT in the germline V gene. The CDR3, as DNA: TGTGCCAGCAGGACGTTCCGGGGACGGAGTACTAACGAGCAGTACTTC. Protein: CASRTFRGRSTNEQYF.

The gene calls are TRBV29-1 and TRBJ1-1; TRBD1 matches 10 bases. Germline trimming cut 6 bases from V and 4 bases from J; bases unmatched to any gene: 8. CDR1 is SQVTM and CDR2 is ANQGSEA in the germline V gene. The CDR3 runs 14 residues. CDR3: CSVATGGVSTEAFF. The CDR3 coding sequence is TGCAGCGTAGCGACAGGGGGCGTGAGCACTGAAGCTTTCTTT.

In DNA, the CDR3 is TGTGCCAGCAGTCGCGGCCAGGGACCCTTAGGGTATGGCTACACCTTC. Amino acid sequence: CASSRGQGPLGYGYTF. This rearrangement joins TRBV27 to TRBJ1-2, with D perhaps TRBD1 (5 bases). The V gene lost 5 bases and the J gene lost 5 bases, with 21 bases spanning the gap. CDR1 and CDR2 from the germline V gene are MNHEY and SMNVEV (reference sequence). This CDR3 contains 16 residues.

J is TRBJ2-5 and V is TRBV7-3; tentatively, D is TRBD2 (6 bases). The V gene's germline CDR1 is SGHTA and CDR2 FQGTGA. The CDR3 covers 13 residues. V was pared by 1 base and J by 4 bases, with 7 bases between. This chain's CDR3 is CASSLRRAETQYF. The CDR3 coding sequence is TGTGCCAGCAGCTTAAGGAGGGCAGAGACCCAGTACTTC.